This TCR beta chain was observed in a study of cytomegalovirus exposure and HLA in healthy donors. Background on the study: HLA-typed donors contributed around 88 million unique TCRs, which were held in an early data release.

A note on this clone: Its specificity is unknown.

In germline, CDR1 is SNHLY, CDR2 FYNNEI. This CDR3 comprises 14 residues. Unmatched junction bases numbered 6, after V lost 8 bases and J lost 1 base. A multiplex PCR was run with 60 Vbeta primers and 13 Jbeta primers. Generated by immunoSEQ multiplex PCR, the TCRdb table keeps only in-frame clones and is missing some. The sample consists of around 190,000 clones, around 80% of them appearing once. Study-wide results and limits: As immune exposure information, only CMV serostatus was available. In a later analysis, CMV-associated beta chains were mostly HLA-associated, it appeared.

The V and J genes are TRBV2 and TRBJ2-3; 7 bases are shared with TRBD1. The TCR sequence derives from a man between 18 and 29 years old in good health and CMV-seronegative. The specimen sequenced was PBMCs. Here the CDR3 reads CASVHRGGTDTQYF. In DNA, the CDR3 is TGTGCCAGCGTCCACAGGGGAGGCACAGATACGCAGTATTTT. Full variable domain (remainder filled in from reference TRBV2 and TRBJ2-3): EPEVTQTPSHQVTQMGQEVILRCVPISNHLYFYWYRQILGQKVEFLVSFYNNEISEKSEIFDDQFSVERPDGSNFTLKIRSTKLEDSAMYFCASVHRGGTDTQYFGPGTRLTVL.